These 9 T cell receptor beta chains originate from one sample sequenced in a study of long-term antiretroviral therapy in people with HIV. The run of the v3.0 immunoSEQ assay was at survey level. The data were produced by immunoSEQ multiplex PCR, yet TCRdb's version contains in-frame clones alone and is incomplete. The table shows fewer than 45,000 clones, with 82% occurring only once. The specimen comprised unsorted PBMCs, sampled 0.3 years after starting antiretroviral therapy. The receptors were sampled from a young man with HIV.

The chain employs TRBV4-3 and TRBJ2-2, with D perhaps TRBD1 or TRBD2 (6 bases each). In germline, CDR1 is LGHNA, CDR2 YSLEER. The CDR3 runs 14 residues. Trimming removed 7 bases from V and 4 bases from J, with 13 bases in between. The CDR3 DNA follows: TGCGCCAGCAAACGGGGGCTTGGCACCGGGGAGCTGTTTTTT. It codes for CASKRGLGTGELFF.

CDR3 DNA: TGCGCCAGCAGCCATCAGTTGGTTGGATACGAGCAGTACTTC. Encoded protein: CASSHQLVGYEQYF. The gene calls are TRBV4-1 and TRBJ2-7; no firm D call. This CDR3 comprises 14 residues. Germline lookup yields CDR1 MGHRA and CDR2 YSYEKL. V gave up 3 bases and J gave up 4 bases, with 13 bases separating them.

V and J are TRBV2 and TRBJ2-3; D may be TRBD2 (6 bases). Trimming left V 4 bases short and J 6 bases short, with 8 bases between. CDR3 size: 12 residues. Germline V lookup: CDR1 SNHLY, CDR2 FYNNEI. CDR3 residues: CASSALADTQYF. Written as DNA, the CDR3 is TGTGCCAGCAGTGCCCTAGCGGATACGCAGTATTTT. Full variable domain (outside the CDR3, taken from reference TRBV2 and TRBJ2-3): EPEVTQTPSHQVTQMGQEVILRCVPISNHLYFYWYRQILGQKVEFLVSFYNNEISEKSEIFDDQFSVERPDGSNFTLKIRSTKLEDSAMYFCASSALADTQYFGPGTRLTVL.

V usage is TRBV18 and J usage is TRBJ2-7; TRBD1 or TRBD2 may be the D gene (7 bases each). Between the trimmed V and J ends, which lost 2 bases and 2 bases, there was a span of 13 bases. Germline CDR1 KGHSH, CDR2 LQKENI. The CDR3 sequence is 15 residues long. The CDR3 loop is CASSPGRGQAYEQYF. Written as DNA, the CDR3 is TGTGCCAGCTCACCAGGGAGGGGGCAAGCCTACGAGCAGTACTTC.

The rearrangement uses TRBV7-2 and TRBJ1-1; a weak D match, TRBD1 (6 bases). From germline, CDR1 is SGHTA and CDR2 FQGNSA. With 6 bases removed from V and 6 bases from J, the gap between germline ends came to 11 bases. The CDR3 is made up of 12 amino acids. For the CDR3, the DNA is TGTGCCAGCAGTTTCAAGGGGGCTGAAGCTTTCTTT. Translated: CASSFKGAEAFF. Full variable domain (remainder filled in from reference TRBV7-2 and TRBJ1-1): GAGVSQSPSNKVTEKGKDVELRCDPISGHTALYWYRQSLGQGLEFLIYFQGNSAPDKSGLPSDRFSAERTGGSVSTLTIQRTQQEDSAVYLCASSFKGAEAFFGQGTRLTVV.

The CDR3 region is CAWTPGQGVYEQYF. The CDR3 DNA follows: TGTGCCTGGACTCCGGGACAGGGAGTGTACGAGCAGTACTTC. This chain uses TRBV30 with TRBJ2-7; 9 nucleotides agree with TRBD1. The CDR3 is 14 residues long. V trimming: 4 bases; J trimming: 4 bases; junction bases outside the gene matches: 8. Germline V gene sequence: CDR1 GTSNPN, CDR2 SVGIG (reference sequence).

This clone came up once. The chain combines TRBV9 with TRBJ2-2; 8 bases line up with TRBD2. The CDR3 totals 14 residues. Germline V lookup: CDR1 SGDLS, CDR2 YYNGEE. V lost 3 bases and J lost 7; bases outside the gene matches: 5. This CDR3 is CASSGSGTIGELFF. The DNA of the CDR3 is TGTGCCAGCAGCGGTAGCGGGACAATCGGGGAGCTGTTTTTT.

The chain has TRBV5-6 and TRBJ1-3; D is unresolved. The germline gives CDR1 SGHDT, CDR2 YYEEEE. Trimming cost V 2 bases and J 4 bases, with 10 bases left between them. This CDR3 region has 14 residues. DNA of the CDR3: TGTGCCAGCAGCTTATTTTTCGTGGGAAACACCATATATTTT. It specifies CASSLFFVGNTIYF.

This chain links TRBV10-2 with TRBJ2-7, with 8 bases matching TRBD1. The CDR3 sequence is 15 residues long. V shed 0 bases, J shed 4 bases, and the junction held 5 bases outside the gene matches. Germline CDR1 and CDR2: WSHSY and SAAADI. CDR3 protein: CASSESKTGEYEQYF. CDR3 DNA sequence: TGCGCCAGCAGTGAGTCAAAGACAGGGGAATACGAGCAGTACTTC.